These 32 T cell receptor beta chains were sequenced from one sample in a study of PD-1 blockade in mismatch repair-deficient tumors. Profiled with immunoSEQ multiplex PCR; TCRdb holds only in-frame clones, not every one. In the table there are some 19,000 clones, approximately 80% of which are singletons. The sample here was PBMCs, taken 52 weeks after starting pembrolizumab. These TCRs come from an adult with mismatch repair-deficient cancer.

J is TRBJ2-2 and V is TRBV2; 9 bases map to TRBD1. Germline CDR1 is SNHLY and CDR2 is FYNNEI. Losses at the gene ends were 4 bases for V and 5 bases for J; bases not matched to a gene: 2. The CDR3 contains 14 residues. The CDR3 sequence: CASSGQGETGELFF. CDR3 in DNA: TGTGCCAGCAGTGGACAGGGGGAAACCGGGGAGCTGTTTTTT.

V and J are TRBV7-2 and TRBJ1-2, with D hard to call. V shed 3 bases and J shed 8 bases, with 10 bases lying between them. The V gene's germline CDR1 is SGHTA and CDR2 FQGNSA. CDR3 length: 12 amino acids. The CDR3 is CASSFGRQGYTF. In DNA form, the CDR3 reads TGTGCCAGCAGCTTCGGTCGTCAAGGCTACACCTTC.

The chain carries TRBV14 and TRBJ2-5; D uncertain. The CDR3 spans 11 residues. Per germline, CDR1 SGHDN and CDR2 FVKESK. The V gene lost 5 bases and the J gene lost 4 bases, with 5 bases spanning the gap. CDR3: CASSYGETQYF. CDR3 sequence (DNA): TGTGCCAGCAGCTACGGAGAGACCCAGTACTTC.

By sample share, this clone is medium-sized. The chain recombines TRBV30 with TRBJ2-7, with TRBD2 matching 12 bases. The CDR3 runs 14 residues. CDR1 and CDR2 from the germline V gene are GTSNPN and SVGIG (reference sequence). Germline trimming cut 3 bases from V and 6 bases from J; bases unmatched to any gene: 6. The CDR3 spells CAWSPPGLAGEQYF. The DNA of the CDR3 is TGTGCCTGGAGCCCACCGGGACTAGCGGGCGAGCAGTACTTC.

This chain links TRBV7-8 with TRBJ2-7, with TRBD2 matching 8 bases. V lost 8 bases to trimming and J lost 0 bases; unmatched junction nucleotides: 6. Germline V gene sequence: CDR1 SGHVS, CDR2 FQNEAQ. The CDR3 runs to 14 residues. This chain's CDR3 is CASGNSGNSYEQYF. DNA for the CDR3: TGTGCCAGCGGAAATAGCGGGAACTCCTACGAGCAGTACTTC. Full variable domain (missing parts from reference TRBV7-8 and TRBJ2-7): GAGVSQSPRYKVAKRGQDVALRCDPISGHVSLFWYQQALGQGPEFLTYFQNEAQLDKSGLPSDRFFAERPEGSVSTLKIQRTQQEDSAVYLCASGNSGNSYEQYFGPGTRLTVT.

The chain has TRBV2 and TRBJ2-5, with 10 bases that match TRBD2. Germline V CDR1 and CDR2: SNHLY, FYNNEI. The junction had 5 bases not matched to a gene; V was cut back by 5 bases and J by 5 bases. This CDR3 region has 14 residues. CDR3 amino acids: CASSLAGAVETQYF. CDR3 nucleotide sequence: TGTGCCAGCAGTCTAGCGGGAGCGGTGGAGACCCAGTACTTC. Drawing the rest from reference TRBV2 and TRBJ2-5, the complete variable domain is EPEVTQTPSHQVTQMGQEVILRCVPISNHLYFYWYRQILGQKVEFLVSFYNNEISEKSEIFDDQFSVERPDGSNFTLKIRSTKLEDSAMYFCASSLAGAVETQYFGPGTRLLVL.

The chain's CDR3 is CARGTRPRNSVSNEQFF. In nucleotides, the CDR3 is TGCGCCAGAGGAACTAGGCCCAGGAATAGTGTAAGCAATGAGCAGTTCTTC. V usage is TRBV5-1 and J usage is TRBJ2-1; TRBD2 is a possible D gene (5 bases). V shed 8 bases and J shed 6 bases, with 27 bases lying between them. The CDR3 totals 17 residues. The germline CDR1 and CDR2 sequences are SGHRS and YFSETQ.

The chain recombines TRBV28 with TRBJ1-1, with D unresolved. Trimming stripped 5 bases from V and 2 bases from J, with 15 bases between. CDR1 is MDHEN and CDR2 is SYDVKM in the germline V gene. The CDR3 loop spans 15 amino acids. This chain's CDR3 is CASSLHDWVNTEAFF. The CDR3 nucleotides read TGTGCCAGCAGTCTTCACGACTGGGTAAACACTGAAGCTTTCTTT.

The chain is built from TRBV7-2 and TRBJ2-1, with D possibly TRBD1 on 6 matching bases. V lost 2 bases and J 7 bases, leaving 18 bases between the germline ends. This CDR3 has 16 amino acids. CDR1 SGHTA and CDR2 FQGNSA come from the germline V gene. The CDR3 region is CASSLRGRLRGNEQFF. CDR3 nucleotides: TGTGCCAGCAGCTTAAGAGGGAGACTTAGGGGGAATGAGCAGTTCTTC.

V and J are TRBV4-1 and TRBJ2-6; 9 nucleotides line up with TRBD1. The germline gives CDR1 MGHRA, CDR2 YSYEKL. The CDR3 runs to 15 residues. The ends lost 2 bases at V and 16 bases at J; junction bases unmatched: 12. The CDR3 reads CASSQLRDRVRRLTF. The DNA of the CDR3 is TGCGCCAGCAGCCAACTCCGGGACAGGGTTCGCCGTCTGACTTTC.

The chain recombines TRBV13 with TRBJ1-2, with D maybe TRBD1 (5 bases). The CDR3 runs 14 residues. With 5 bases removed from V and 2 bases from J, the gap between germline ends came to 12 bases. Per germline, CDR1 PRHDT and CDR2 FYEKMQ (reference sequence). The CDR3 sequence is CASSRDRGNYGYTF. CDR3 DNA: TGTGCCAGCAGCCGCGATCGGGGGAACTATGGCTACACCTTC. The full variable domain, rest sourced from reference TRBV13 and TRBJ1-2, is AAGVIQSPRHLIKEKRETATLKCYPIPRHDTVYWYQQGPGQDPQFLISFYEKMQSDKGSIPDRFSAQQFSDYHSELNMSSLELGDSALYFCASSRDRGNYGYTFGSGTRLTVV.

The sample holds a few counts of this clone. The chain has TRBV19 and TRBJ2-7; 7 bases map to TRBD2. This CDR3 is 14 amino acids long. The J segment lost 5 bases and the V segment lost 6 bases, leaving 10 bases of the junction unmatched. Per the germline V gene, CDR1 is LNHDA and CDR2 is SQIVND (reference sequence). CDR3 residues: CASSRTSDANEQYF. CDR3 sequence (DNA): TGTGCCAGTAGCCGCACTAGCGACGCGAACGAGCAGTACTTC.

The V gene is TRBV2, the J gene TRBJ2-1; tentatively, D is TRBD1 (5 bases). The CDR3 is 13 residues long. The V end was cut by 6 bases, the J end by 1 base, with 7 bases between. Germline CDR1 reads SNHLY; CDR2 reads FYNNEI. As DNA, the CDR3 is TGTGCCAGCAGAACAGGTTCCTACAATGAGCAGTTCTTC. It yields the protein CASRTGSYNEQFF.

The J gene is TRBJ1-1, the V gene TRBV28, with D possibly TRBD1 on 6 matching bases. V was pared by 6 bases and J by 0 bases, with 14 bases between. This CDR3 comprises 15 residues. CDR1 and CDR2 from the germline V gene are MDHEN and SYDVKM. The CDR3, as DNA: TGTGCCAGCAGAACCCAAGGACAGATGAACACTGAAGCTTTCTTT. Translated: CASRTQGQMNTEAFF. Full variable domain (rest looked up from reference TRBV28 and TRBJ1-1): DVKVTQSSRYLVKRTGEKVFLECVQDMDHENMFWYRQDPGLGLRLIYFSYDVKMKEKGDIPEGYSVSREKKERFSLILESASTNQTSMYLCASRTQGQMNTEAFFGQGTRLTVV.

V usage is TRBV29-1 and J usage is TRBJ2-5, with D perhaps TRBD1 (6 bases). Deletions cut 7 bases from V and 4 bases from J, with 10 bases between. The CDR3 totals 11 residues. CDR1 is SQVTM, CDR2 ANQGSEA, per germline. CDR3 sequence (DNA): TGCAGCGGATCAGGGGCAGAGACCCAGTACTTC. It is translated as CSGSGAETQYF.

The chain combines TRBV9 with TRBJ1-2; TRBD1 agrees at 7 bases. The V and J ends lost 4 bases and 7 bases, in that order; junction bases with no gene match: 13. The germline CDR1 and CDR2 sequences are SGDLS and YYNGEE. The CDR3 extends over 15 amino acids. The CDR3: CASSSDGTDRTGYTF. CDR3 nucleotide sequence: TGTGCCAGCAGCTCAGACGGGACAGACAGGACTGGCTACACCTTC.

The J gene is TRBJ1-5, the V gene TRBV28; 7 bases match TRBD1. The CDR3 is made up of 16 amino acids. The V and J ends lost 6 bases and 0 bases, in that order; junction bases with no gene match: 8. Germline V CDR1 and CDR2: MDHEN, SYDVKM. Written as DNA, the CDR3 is TGTGCCAGCAGCTACCGGACAGGCTATAGCAATCAGCCCCAGCATTTT. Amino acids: CASSYRTGYSNQPQHF.

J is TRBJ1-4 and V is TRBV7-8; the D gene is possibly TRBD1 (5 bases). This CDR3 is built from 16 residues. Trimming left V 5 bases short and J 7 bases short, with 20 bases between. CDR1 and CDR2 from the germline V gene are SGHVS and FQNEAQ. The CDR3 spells CASSAEGAGRGEKLFF. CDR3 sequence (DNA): TGTGCCAGCAGCGCAGAAGGGGCAGGGAGGGGTGAAAAACTGTTTTTT.

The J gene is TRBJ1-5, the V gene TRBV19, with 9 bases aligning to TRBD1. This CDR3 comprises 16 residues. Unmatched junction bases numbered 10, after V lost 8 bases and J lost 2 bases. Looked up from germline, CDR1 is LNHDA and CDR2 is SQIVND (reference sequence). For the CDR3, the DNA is TGTGCCAGTTCTGGACAGGGGCGCGCGGGCAATCAGCCCCAGCATTTT. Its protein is CASSGQGRAGNQPQHF.

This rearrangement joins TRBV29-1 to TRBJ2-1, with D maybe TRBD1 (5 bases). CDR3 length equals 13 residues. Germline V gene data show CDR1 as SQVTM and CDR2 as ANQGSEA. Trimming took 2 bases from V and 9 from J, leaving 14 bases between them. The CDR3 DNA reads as TGCAGCGTTGAACGGCCGTGGGGCAGTGAGCAGTTCTTC. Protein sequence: CSVERPWGSEQFF.

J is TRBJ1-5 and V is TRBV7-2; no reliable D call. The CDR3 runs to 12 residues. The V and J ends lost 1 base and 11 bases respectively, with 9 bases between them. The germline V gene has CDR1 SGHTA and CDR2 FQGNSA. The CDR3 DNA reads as TGTGCCAGCAGCTTAGGAGTCTCCACCCAGCATTTT. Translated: CASSLGVSTQHF. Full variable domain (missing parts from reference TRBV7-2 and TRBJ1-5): GAGVSQSPSNKVTEKGKDVELRCDPISGHTALYWYRQSLGQGLEFLIYFQGNSAPDKSGLPSDRFSAERTGGSVSTLTIQRTQQEDSAVYLCASSLGVSTQHFGDGTRLSIL.

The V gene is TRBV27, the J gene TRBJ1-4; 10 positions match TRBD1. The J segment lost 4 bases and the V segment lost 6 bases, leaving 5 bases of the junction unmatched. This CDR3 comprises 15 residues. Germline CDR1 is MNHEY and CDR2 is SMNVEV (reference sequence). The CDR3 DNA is TGTGCCAGCAGCCGTAGGGACAGGGGTAATGAAAAACTGTTTTTT. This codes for CASSRRDRGNEKLFF. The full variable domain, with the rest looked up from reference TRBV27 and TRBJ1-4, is EAQVTQNPRYLITVTGKKLTVTCSQNMNHEYMSWYRQDPGLGLRQIYYSMNVEVTDKGDVPEGYKVSRKEKRNFPLILESPSPNQTSLYFCASSRRDRGNEKLFFGSGTQLSVL.

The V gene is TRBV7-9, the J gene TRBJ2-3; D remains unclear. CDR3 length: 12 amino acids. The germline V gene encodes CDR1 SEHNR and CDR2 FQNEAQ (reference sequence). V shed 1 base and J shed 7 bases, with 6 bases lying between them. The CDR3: CASSLGQNTQYF. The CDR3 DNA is TGTGCCAGCAGCTTAGGTCAGAATACGCAGTATTTT.

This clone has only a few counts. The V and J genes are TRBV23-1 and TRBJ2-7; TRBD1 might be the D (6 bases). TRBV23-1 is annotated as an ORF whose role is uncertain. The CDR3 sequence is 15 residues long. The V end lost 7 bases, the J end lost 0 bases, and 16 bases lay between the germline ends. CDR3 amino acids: CASTLGTLNSYEQYF. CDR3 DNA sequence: TGCGCCAGCACCCTGGGGACACTTAACTCCTACGAGCAGTACTTC.

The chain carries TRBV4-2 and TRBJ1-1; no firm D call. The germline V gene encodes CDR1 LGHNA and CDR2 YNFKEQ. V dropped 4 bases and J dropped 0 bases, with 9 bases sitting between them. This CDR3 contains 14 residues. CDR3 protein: CASSLRRMNTEAFF. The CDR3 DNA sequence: TGTGCCAGCAGCCTGAGGCGAATGAACACTGAAGCTTTCTTT.

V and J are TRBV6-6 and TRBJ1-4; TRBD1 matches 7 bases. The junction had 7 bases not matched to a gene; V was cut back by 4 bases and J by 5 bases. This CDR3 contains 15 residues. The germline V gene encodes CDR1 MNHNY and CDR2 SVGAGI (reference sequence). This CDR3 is CASSSPGQTNEKLFF. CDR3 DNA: TGTGCCAGCAGTTCTCCGGGACAGACAAATGAAAAACTGTTTTTT.

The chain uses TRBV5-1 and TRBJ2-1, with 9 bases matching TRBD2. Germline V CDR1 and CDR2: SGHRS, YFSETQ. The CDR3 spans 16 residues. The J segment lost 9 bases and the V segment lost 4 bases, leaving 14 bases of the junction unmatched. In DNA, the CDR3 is TGCGCCAGCAGCCAAAACCTAGCGGGAATATTCGCTGAGCAGTTCTTC. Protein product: CASSQNLAGIFAEQFF.

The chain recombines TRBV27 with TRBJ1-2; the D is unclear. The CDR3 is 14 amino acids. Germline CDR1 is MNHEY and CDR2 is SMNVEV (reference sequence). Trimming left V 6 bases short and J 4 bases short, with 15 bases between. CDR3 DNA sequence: TGTGCCAGCAGAAGCTCGGGTAAGAGCTATGGCTACACCTTC. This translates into CASRSSGKSYGYTF.

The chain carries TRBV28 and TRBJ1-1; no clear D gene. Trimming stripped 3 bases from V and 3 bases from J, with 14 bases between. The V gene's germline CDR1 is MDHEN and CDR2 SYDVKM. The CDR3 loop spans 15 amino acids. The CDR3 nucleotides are TGTGCCAGCAGTTTCTGGGGAGCTGGGTACACTGAAGCTTTCTTT. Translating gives CASSFWGAGYTEAFF.

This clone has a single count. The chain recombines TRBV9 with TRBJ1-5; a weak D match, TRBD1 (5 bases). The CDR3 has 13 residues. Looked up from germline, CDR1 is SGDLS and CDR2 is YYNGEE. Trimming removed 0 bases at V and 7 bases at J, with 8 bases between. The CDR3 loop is CASSVDPGQPQHF. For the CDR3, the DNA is TGTGCCAGCAGCGTAGACCCAGGGCAGCCCCAGCATTTT. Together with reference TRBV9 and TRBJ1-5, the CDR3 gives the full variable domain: DSGVTQTPKHLITATGQRVTLRCSPRSGDLSVYWYQQSLDQGLQFLIQYYNGEERAKGNILERFSAQQFPDLHSELNLSSLELGDSALYFCASSVDPGQPQHFGDGTRLSIL.

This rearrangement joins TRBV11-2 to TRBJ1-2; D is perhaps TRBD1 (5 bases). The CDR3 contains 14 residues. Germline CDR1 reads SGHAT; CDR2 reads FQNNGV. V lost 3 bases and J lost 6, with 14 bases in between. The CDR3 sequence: CASSLWAREDGYTF. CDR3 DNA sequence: TGTGCCAGCAGCTTGTGGGCCAGGGAGGATGGCTACACCTTC. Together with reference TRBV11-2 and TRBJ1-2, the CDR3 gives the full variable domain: EAGVAQSPRYKIIEKRQSVAFWCNPISGHATLYWYQQILGQGPKLLIQFQNNGVVDDSQLPKDRFSAERLKGVDSTLKIQPAKLEDSAVYLCASSLWAREDGYTFGSGTRLTVV.

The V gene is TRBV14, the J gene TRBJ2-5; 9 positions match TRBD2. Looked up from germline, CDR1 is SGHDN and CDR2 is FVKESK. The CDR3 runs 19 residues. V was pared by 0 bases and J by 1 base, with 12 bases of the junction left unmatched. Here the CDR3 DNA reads TGTGCCAGCAGCCAAGACTATGGCGGGAGGGCCGTGCCCCAAGAGACCCAGTACTTC. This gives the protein CASSQDYGGRAVPQETQYF.